Each of the 20 T cell receptor beta chains below was sequenced from the same sample in a study of T cell responses to AZD1222 COVID-19 vaccine. The table came from immunoSEQ multiplex PCR; TCRdb's copy has only in-frame clones and leaves some out. Of about 89,000 clones in the sample, 90% to 95% were seen once. Sequencing was performed on peripheral blood, taken on day 0 of MenACWY control vaccination. Receptor source: an adult in good health.

This chain connects TRBV7-2 to TRBJ2-1; D possibly corresponds to TRBD1 (7 bases). Trimming left V 5 bases short and J 7 bases short, with 15 bases between. The CDR3 runs to 14 residues. The germline gives CDR1 SGHTA, CDR2 FQGNSA. The CDR3 is CASSPLTGRNEQFF. For the CDR3, the DNA is TGTGCCAGCAGCCCCTTGACAGGGAGGAATGAGCAGTTCTTC.

This chain uses TRBV5-1 with TRBJ2-7; D may be TRBD1 (6 bases). Looked up from germline, CDR1 is SGHRS and CDR2 is YFSETQ. The V end was cut by 5 bases, the J end by 2 bases, with 14 bases between. This CDR3 has 14 amino acids. The CDR3 nucleotides read TGCGCCAGCAGGACTACACAGGGAGCCTACGAGCAGTACTTC. Residues: CASRTTQGAYEQYF.

J is TRBJ2-2 and V is TRBV18; the match to TRBD2 covers 8 bases. After removal of 3 bases from V and 0 bases from J, the junction contained 12 bases not matched to a gene. Germline V gene lookup returns CDR1 KGHSH and CDR2 LQKENI. This CDR3 has 19 amino acids. The CDR3 region is CASSPLDLAGSANTGELFF. The CDR3 DNA follows: TGTGCCAGCTCACCTTTAGATCTAGCGGGTTCTGCGAACACCGGGGAGCTGTTTTTT.

This chain uses TRBV9 with TRBJ2-1, with TRBD2 matching 13 bases. The CDR3 is 18 residues long. The germline V gene encodes CDR1 SGDLS and CDR2 YYNGEE. V shed 3 bases and J 6 bases; nucleotides not matched to a gene: 12. CDR3 DNA: TGTGCCAGCAGCGCACGGGGGACTAGCGGGAAACAAGGCAATGAGCAGTTCTTC. Protein sequence: CASSARGTSGKQGNEQFF.

The chain is built from TRBV7-9 and TRBJ2-6, with D perhaps matching TRBD2 (6 bases). Germline loops: CDR1 SEHNR, CDR2 FQNEAQ (reference sequence). This CDR3 is 17 amino acids long. Trimming took 0 bases from V and 3 from J, leaving 12 bases between them. CDR3 in DNA: TGTGCCAGCAGCTTAGCCGTCGGGAGTCTTGGGGCCAACGTCCTGACTTTC. Translation: CASSLAVGSLGANVLTF.

V and J are TRBV6-5 and TRBJ1-3; 10 positions agree with TRBD1. The V and J ends lost 7 bases and 8 bases, in that order; junction bases with no gene match: 5. The CDR3 loop spans 13 amino acids. Germline-derived CDR1 and CDR2 are MNHEY and SVGAGI. Written as DNA, the CDR3 is TGTGCCAGCAACCCGGACAGGGGGGACACCATATATTTT. It codes for CASNPDRGDTIYF.

V and J are TRBV5-5 and TRBJ1-5, with D possibly matching TRBD1 (6 bases). The CDR3 loop spans 14 amino acids. CDR1 is SGHKS and CDR2 is YYEKEE in the germline V gene (reference sequence). V lost 4 bases and J 1 base, leaving 9 bases between the germline ends. The CDR3: CASSDQGSNQPQHF. The CDR3 DNA sequence: TGTGCCAGCAGCGATCAGGGGAGCAATCAGCCCCAGCATTTT.

The chain employs TRBV20-1 and TRBJ1-1; possible D gene TRBD1, 5 bases. With 8 bases removed from V and 10 bases from J, the gap between germline ends came to 17 bases. CDR1 and CDR2 from the germline V gene are DFQATT and SNEGSKA (reference sequence). The CDR3 has 11 residues. This CDR3 reads CSTMDGGRAFF. CDR3 sequence (DNA): TGCAGTACCATGGACGGGGGACGAGCTTTCTTT.

The chain recombines TRBV29-1 with TRBJ1-2, with D unresolved. CDR3 size: 11 residues. V gave up 4 bases and J gave up 3 bases, with 6 bases separating them. Germline V lookup: CDR1 SQVTM, CDR2 ANQGSEA. The CDR3 reads CSVATDYGYTF. The DNA for the CDR3 is TGCAGCGTTGCAACAGACTATGGCTACACCTTC.

The rearrangement uses TRBV28 and TRBJ1-2; tentatively, D is TRBD1 (5 bases). Trimming cost V 8 bases and J 4 bases, with 17 bases left between them. The germline CDR1 and CDR2 sequences are MDHEN and SYDVKM. The CDR3 has 14 residues. The CDR3, as DNA: TGTGCCAGCGGGGTCGCAGGGCTTGTCTATGGCTACACCTTC. This sequence encodes CASGVAGLVYGYTF.

This clone came up once. J is TRBJ2-1 and V is TRBV18; 10 bases are a match to TRBD2. J was trimmed by 6 bases and V by 0 bases; bases with no gene match: 2. The CDR3 is 15 amino acids. Germline assignment: CDR1 KGHSH and CDR2 LQKENI. The chain's CDR3 is CASSPPSGRINEQFF. CDR3 DNA sequence: TGTGCCAGCTCACCACCTAGCGGGAGGATCAATGAGCAGTTCTTC.

This chain joins TRBV6-5 and TRBJ1-5; D is uncertain. Germline CDR1 and CDR2: MNHEY and SVGAGI. V was trimmed by 6 bases and J by 1 base, leaving 13 bases between them. The CDR3 covers 15 residues. The chain's CDR3 is CASSAEMLSNQPQHF. DNA for the CDR3: TGTGCCAGCAGCGCAGAAATGTTGAGCAATCAGCCCCAGCATTTT.

The gene calls are TRBV29-1 and TRBJ2-7, with D perhaps assigned TRBD1 or TRBD2 (5 bases each). CDR1 and CDR2 from the germline V gene are SQVTM and ANQGSEA. Trimming removed 4 bases from V and 2 bases from J, with 6 bases in between. The CDR3 loop spans 11 amino acids. The CDR3 loop is CSVGDAYEQYF. The CDR3 DNA is TGCAGCGTTGGGGACGCCTACGAGCAGTACTTC.

This clone came up once. Written as DNA, the CDR3 is TGTGCCAGCAGCTTAGGGGACATCTCCTACGAGCAGTACTTC. This encodes CASSLGDISYEQYF. V and J are TRBV7-2 and TRBJ2-7, with D perhaps matching TRBD1 (6 bases). The CDR3 contains 14 residues. The V gene lost 1 base and the J gene lost 0 bases, with 7 bases spanning the gap. Germline assignment: CDR1 SGHTA and CDR2 FQGNSA. The variable domain in full, with the rest retrieved from reference TRBV7-2 and TRBJ2-7, is GAGVSQSPSNKVTEKGKDVELRCDPISGHTALYWYRQSLGQGLEFLIYFQGNSAPDKSGLPSDRFSAERTGGSVSTLTIQRTQQEDSAVYLCASSLGDISYEQYFGPGTRLTVT.

CDR3 nucleotides: TGTGCCAGCAGCCGGACTACGAATGAGCAGTTCTTC. It specifies CASSRTTNEQFF. The chain combines TRBV7-9 with TRBJ2-1; a possible D gene is TRBD2 (6 bases). Germline V gene data show CDR1 as SEHNR and CDR2 as FQNEAQ (reference sequence). Trimming took off 5 bases at V and 7 bases at J, with 9 bases between the two ends. CDR3 size: 12 residues.

V gene TRBV27 combines with J gene TRBJ2-4, with D unresolved. This CDR3 is 15 amino acids long. The germline V gene encodes CDR1 MNHEY and CDR2 SMNVEV (reference sequence). The ends were cut back, 6 bases at V and 0 bases at J, with 12 bases in the middle. The DNA for the CDR3 is TGTGCCAGCAGCAGCTGGTTCGAAGCCAAAAACATTCAGTACTTC. Encoded protein: CASSSWFEAKNIQYF.

V gene TRBV25-1 combines with J gene TRBJ2-3; a possible D gene is TRBD2 (6 bases). This CDR3 region has 13 residues. V was trimmed by 7 bases and J by 6 bases, leaving 14 bases between them. CDR1 is MGHDK and CDR2 is SYGVNS in the germline V gene. The CDR3 DNA follows: TGTGCCAGCACCCTCGAGGAGGGGGATACGCAGTATTTT. Amino acids: CASTLEEGDTQYF.

The rearrangement joins TRBV7-9 to TRBJ2-3, with D possibly TRBD1 on 7 matching bases. Trimming stripped 3 bases from V and 1 base from J, with 11 bases between. The CDR3 is 15 amino acids. Germline lookup yields CDR1 SEHNR and CDR2 FQNEAQ (reference sequence). CDR3 protein: CASSFQGGRTDTQYF. Written as DNA, the CDR3 is TGTGCCAGCAGCTTTCAGGGGGGACGCACAGATACGCAGTATTTT.

The V and J genes are TRBV21-1 and TRBJ2-1; the table's D call, TRBD2, has no DNA check behind it. TRBV21-1 is an annotated pseudogene. The CDR3 totals 13 residues. CDR3 nucleotide sequence: TGTGCCAGCAGAAAGGGAAGCGGGACAAGCCAGTTCTTC. Amino acid sequence: CASRKGSGTSQFF.

The gene calls are TRBV18 and TRBJ1-5; 9 bases fit TRBD1. The V and J ends lost 4 bases and 9 bases, in that order; junction bases with no gene match: 16. CDR1 and CDR2 from the germline V gene are KGHSH and LQKENI. The CDR3 length is 17 residues. CDR3 sequence (DNA): TGTGCCAGCTCACGAAACCCTGGGGGACAGGGTTCTCGGCCCCAGCATTTT. It translates to CASSRNPGGQGSRPQHF.